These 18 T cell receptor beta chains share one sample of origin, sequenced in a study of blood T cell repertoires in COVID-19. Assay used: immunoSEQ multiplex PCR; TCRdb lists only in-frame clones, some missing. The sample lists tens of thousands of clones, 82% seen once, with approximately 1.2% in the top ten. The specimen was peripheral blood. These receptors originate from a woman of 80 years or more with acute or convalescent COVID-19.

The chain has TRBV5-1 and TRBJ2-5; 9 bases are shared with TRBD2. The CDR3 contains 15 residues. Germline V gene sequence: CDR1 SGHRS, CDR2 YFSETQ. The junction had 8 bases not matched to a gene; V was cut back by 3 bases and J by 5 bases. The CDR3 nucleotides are TGCGCCAGCAGCTCCGGGACTAGCCCCAGGGAGACCCAGTACTTC. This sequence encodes CASSSGTSPRETQYF.

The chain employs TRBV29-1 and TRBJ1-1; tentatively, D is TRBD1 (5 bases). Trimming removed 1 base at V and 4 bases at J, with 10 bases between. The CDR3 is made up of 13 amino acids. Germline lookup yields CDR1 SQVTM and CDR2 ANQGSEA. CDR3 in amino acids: CSVEAGQGTEAFF. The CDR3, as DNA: TGCAGCGTTGAAGCTGGTCAGGGCACTGAAGCTTTCTTT.

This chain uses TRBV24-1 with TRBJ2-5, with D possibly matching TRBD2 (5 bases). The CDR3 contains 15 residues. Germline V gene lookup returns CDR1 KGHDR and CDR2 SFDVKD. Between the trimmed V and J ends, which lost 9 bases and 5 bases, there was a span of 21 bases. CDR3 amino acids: CATSGGLEAGETQYF. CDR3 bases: TGTGCCACCTCGGGCGGGTTGGAGGCCGGGGAGACCCAGTACTTC.

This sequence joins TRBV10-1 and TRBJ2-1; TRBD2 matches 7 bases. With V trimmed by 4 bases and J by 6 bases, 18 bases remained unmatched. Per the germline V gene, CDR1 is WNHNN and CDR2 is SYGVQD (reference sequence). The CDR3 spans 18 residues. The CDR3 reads CASSGALGSGSGSNEQFF. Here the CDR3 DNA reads TGCGCCAGCAGTGGGGCGCTGGGTAGCGGGTCTGGGTCCAATGAGCAGTTCTTC.

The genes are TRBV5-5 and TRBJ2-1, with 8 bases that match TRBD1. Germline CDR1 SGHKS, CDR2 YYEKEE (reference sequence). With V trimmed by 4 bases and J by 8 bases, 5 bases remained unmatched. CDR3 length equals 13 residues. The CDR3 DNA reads TGTGCCAGCAGCCCTCAGGGGGCGGATGAGCAGTTCTTC. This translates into CASSPQGADEQFF. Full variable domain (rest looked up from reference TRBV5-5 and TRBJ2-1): DAGVTQSPTHLIKTRGQQVTLRCSPISGHKSVSWYQQVLGQGPQFIFQYYEKEERGRGNFPDRFSARQFPNYSSELNVNALLLGDSALYLCASSPQGADEQFFGPGTRLTVL.

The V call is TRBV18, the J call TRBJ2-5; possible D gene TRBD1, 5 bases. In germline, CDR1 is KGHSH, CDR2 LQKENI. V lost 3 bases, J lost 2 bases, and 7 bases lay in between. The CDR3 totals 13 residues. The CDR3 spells CASSPDTQETQYF. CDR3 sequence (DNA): TGTGCCAGCTCACCGGACACACAAGAGACCCAGTACTTC.

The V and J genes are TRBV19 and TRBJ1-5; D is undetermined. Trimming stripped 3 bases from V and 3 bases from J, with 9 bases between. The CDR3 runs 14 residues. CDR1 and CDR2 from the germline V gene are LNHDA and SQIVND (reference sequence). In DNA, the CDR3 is TGTGCCAGTAGTATTGAGAGGAACAATCAGCCCCAGCATTTT. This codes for CASSIERNNQPQHF.

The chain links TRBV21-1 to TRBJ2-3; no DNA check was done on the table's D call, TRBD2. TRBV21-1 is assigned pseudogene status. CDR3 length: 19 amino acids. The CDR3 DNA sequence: TGTGCCAGCTCCAAGGAGCTTAAAGTCACTAGCGGGAGCGCAGATACGCAGTATTTT. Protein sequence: CASSKELKVTSGSADTQYF.

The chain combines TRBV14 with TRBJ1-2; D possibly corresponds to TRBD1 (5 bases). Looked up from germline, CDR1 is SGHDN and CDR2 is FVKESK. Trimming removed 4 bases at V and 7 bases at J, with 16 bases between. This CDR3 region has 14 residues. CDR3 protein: CASSLLGGASGYTF. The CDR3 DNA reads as TGTGCCAGCAGCCTCCTAGGTGGGGCTTCTGGCTACACCTTC.

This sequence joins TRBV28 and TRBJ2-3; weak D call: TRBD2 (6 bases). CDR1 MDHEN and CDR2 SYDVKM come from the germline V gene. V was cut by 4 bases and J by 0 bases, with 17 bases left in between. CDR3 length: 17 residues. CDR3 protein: CASSWGLGGGSTDTQYF. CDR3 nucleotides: TGTGCCAGCAGTTGGGGATTGGGAGGCGGGAGCACAGATACGCAGTATTTT.

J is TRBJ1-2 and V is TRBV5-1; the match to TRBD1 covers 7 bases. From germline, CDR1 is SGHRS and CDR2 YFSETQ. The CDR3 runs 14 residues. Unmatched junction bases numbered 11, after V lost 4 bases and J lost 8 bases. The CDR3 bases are TGCGCCAGCAGCCGGGAGTCAGGGGGGCAAGGCTACACCTTC. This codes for CASSRESGGQGYTF. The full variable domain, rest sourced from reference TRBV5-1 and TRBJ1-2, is KAGVTQTPRYLIKTRGQQVTLSCSPISGHRSVSWYQQTPGQGLQFLFEYFSETQRNKGNFPGRFSGRQFSNSRSEMNVSTLELGDSALYLCASSRESGGQGYTFGSGTRLTVV.

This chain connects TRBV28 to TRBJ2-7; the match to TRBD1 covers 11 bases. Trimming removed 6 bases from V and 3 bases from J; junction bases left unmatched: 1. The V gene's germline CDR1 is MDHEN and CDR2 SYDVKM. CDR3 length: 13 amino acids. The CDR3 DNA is TGTGCCAGCAGCGGGACAGGGGGCTACGAGCAGTACTTC. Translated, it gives CASSGTGGYEQYF.

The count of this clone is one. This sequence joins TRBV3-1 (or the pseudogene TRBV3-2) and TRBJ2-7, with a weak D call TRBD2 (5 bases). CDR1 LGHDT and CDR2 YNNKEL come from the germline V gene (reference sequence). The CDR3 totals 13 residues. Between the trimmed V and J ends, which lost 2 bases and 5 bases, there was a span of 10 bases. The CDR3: CASSQSGGHEQYF. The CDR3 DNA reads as TGTGCCAGCAGCCAAAGTGGAGGTCACGAGCAGTACTTC.

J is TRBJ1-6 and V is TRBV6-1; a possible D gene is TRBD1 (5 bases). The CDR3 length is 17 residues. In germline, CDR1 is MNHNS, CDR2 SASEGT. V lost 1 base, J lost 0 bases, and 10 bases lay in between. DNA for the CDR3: TGTGCCAGCAGTGAAGTGGGGGGGGGCTCCTATAATTCACCCCTCCACTTT. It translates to CASSEVGGGSYNSPLHF.

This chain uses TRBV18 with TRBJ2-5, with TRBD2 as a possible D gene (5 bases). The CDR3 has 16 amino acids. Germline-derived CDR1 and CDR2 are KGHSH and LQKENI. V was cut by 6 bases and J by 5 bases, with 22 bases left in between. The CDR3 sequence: CASSTGGLPEEETQYF. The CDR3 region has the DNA TGTGCCAGCTCGACCGGAGGACTCCCTGAGGAGGAGACCCAGTACTTC.

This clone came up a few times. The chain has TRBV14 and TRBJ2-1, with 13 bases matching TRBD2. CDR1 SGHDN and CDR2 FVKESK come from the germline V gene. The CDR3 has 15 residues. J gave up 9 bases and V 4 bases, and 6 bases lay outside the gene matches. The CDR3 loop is CASSLKLAGGGEQFF. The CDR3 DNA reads TGTGCCAGCAGCCTAAAACTAGCGGGAGGGGGTGAGCAGTTCTTC.

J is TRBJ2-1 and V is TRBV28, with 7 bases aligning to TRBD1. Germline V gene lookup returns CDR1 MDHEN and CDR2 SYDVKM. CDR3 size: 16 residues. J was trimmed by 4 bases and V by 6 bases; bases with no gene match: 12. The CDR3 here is CASSSHRQGTYNEQFF. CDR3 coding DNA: TGTGCCAGCAGCTCTCATCGACAGGGAACATACAATGAGCAGTTCTTC.

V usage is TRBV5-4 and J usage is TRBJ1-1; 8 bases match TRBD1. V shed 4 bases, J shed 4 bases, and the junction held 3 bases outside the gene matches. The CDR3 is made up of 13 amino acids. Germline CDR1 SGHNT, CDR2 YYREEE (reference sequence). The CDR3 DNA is TGTGCCAGCAGCCTGGACAGGGCCACTGAAGCTTTCTTT. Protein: CASSLDRATEAFF.